The 29 T cell receptor beta chains below were found in one sample sequenced in a study of blood T cell repertoires in COVID-19 (dated by TCRdb to about 2020). Receptor amplification or capture employed the immunoSEQ multiplex PCR assay. The source is immuneACCESS, and TCRdb retained only in-frame sequences with V and J called. Part of the clones is not carried over; for the studies checked, unresolved V genes explain less than half of this, and the remainder is unexplained. Within this sample are under 300,000 clones, with roughly 82% of them counted one time only. The ten biggest clones cover roughly 4.9% of the sample. The specimen sequenced was peripheral blood. The origin of the receptors is a woman of 80 years or more with active or convalescent COVID-19.

CDR3 sequence: CASSQDLGYRQETQYF. Written as DNA, the CDR3 is TGTGCCAGCAGCCAAGATCTCGGTTACAGACAAGAGACCCAGTACTTC. V and J are TRBV3-1 (or the pseudogene TRBV3-2) and TRBJ2-5; D gene unclear. Germline CDR1 LGHDT, CDR2 YNNKEL (reference sequence). This CDR3 has 16 amino acids. Trimming removed 0 bases at V and 2 bases at J, with 13 bases between.

The CDR3 here is CSVSPGYTGELFF. CDR3 DNA: TGCAGCGTCAGCCCGGGGTACACCGGGGAGCTGTTTTTT. The V gene is TRBV29-1, the J gene TRBJ2-2, with D maybe TRBD2 (5 bases). Germline V gives CDR1 SQVTM, CDR2 ANQGSEA. V lost 6 bases and J lost 3, with 11 bases in between. This CDR3 spans 13 amino acids.

This clone appeared a single time. The rearrangement links TRBV24-1 to TRBJ2-1, with 9 bases lining up with TRBD1. Trimming took 0 bases from V and 5 from J; bases not matched to a gene: 7. Looked up from germline, CDR1 is KGHDR and CDR2 is SFDVKD. The CDR3 has 17 residues. The CDR3 region is CATSDLKDRGGHNEQFF. The CDR3 nucleotides read TGTGCCACCAGTGATTTGAAGGACAGGGGAGGTCACAATGAGCAGTTCTTC.

This chain joins TRBV1 and TRBJ2-1; the table gives TRBD2 as D, unverified against the DNA. TRBV1 constitutes a pseudogene. This CDR3 comprises 16 residues. The CDR3: CTSSQEAGTGINEQFF. In DNA, the CDR3 is TGCACCAGCAGCCAAGAAGCGGGAACTGGGATCAATGAGCAGTTCTTC.

CDR3 sequence: CASTLDSQPNQPQHF. The CDR3 bases are TGTGCCAGCACCTTGGACAGTCAGCCCAATCAGCCCCAGCATTTT. This sequence joins TRBV2 and TRBJ1-5, with a weak D call TRBD1 (6 bases). The CDR3 is 15 amino acids. The V end was cut by 7 bases, the J end by 3 bases, with 16 bases between. Looked up from germline, CDR1 is SNHLY and CDR2 is FYNNEI.

The chain links TRBV30 to TRBJ1-4; 9 nucleotides line up with TRBD1. This CDR3 is built from 15 residues. Germline V gene data show CDR1 as GTSNPN and CDR2 as SVGIG (reference sequence). J lost 3 bases, V lost 3 bases, and 5 bases had no gene match. Here the CDR3 reads CAWRDRGSANEKLFF. As DNA, the CDR3 is TGTGCCTGGAGGGACAGGGGTAGCGCTAATGAAAAACTGTTTTTT.

This chain connects TRBV5-1 to TRBJ1-2; TRBD1 aligns across 8 bases. This CDR3 is built from 13 residues. V gave up 5 bases and J gave up 2 bases; unmatched junction bases: 2. Germline V lookup: CDR1 SGHRS, CDR2 YFSETQ. CDR3 in amino acids: CASRRQGNYGYTF. The CDR3 DNA reads as TGCGCCAGCAGAAGACAGGGGAACTATGGCTACACCTTC.

The chain employs TRBV7-2 and TRBJ1-2; tentative D call: TRBD1 (5 bases). This CDR3 is 14 amino acids long. Germline-derived CDR1 and CDR2 are SGHTA and FQGNSA. With 5 bases removed from V and 1 base from J, the gap between germline ends came to 11 bases. The CDR3 nucleotides read TGTGCCAGCAGCGAAGACAGCCTTAACTATGGCTACACCTTC. Amino acids: CASSEDSLNYGYTF.

The V call is TRBV28, the J call TRBJ1-3; D may be TRBD1 (5 bases). Trimming removed 3 bases from V and 2 bases from J, with 14 bases in between. Germline V gene sequence: CDR1 MDHEN, CDR2 SYDVKM. CDR3 length: 16 amino acids. The CDR3 sequence: CASSFVGGLTGNTIYF. CDR3 sequence (DNA): TGTGCCAGCAGTTTTGTGGGGGGACTAACTGGAAACACCATATATTTT. Combining the CDR3 with reference TRBV28 and TRBJ1-3 gives the whole variable domain DVKVTQSSRYLVKRTGEKVFLECVQDMDHENMFWYRQDPGLGLRLIYFSYDVKMKEKGDIPEGYSVSREKKERFSLILESASTNQTSMYLCASSFVGGLTGNTIYFGEGSWLTVV.

The CDR3 reads CASSTGVNIQYF. As DNA, the CDR3 is TGTGCCAGTAGTACAGGGGTAAACATTCAGTACTTC. The chain carries TRBV19 and TRBJ2-4, with D possibly TRBD1 on 6 matching bases. The CDR3 covers 12 residues. Trimming shortened V by 4 bases and J by 6 bases, and 7 bases separated the two germline ends. The germline CDR1 and CDR2 sequences are LNHDA and SQIVND (reference sequence). The variable domain in full, with the rest retrieved from reference TRBV19 and TRBJ2-4, is DGGITQSPKYLFRKEGQNVTLSCEQNLNHDAMYWYRQDPGQGLRLIYYSQIVNDFQKGDIAEGYSVSREKKESFPLTVTSAQKNPTAFYLCASSTGVNIQYFGAGTRLSVL.

Points on this clone: This same CDR3 is encoded by further DNA sequences in the sample. The chain has TRBV28 and TRBJ1-2, with D unresolved. Germline-derived CDR1 and CDR2 are MDHEN and SYDVKM. The CDR3 has 12 amino acids. V dropped 4 bases and J dropped 4 bases, with 7 bases sitting between them. CDR3 region: CASSSRLYGYTF. In DNA form, the CDR3 reads TGTGCCAGCAGTTCCCGACTCTATGGCTACACCTTC.

The CDR3: CASSPGGTGNTEAFF. The CDR3 nucleotides read TGTGCCAGCAGCCCGGGTGGGACAGGGAACACTGAAGCTTTCTTT. This chain connects TRBV5-4 to TRBJ1-1; 8 bases fit TRBD1. The CDR3 loop spans 15 amino acids. Trimming at V came to 4 bases and at J to 1 base, leaving 6 bases not matched to a gene. The V gene's germline CDR1 is SGHNT and CDR2 YYREEE (reference sequence).

The rearrangement uses TRBV28 and TRBJ1-1; D not certain. Trimming left V 3 bases short and J 4 bases short, with 12 bases between. The CDR3 is 14 residues long. Germline V gene sequence: CDR1 MDHEN, CDR2 SYDVKM. CDR3 coding DNA: TGTGCCAGCAGTTTTACCCGGGGAGTCACTGAAGCTTTCTTT. Protein: CASSFTRGVTEAFF.

This chain uses TRBV3-1 (or the pseudogene TRBV3-2) with TRBJ2-1; 15 bases fit TRBD2. The CDR3 runs to 16 residues. CDR1 is LGHDT, CDR2 YNNKEL, per germline (reference sequence). Trimming took 3 bases from V and 9 from J; bases not matched to a gene: 6. In nucleotides, the CDR3 is TGTGCCAGCAGCCACACAGGACTAGCGGGGGGGCTTGAGCAGTTCTTC. Protein sequence: CASSHTGLAGGLEQFF.

The J gene is TRBJ1-6, the V gene TRBV5-6, with D uncertain. This CDR3 is built from 13 residues. V was clipped by 6 bases and J by 4 bases, with 8 bases between them. CDR1 SGHDT and CDR2 YYEEEE come from the germline V gene. CDR3 amino acids: CASTYGYNSPLHF. The CDR3 DNA reads TGTGCCAGCACCTACGGGTATAATTCACCCCTCCACTTT.

DNA for the CDR3: TGTGCCAGCTGCACAGCCTTCTACGAGCAGTACTTC. It is translated as CASCTAFYEQYF. The chain links TRBV12-3 or TRBV12-4 to TRBJ2-7; D gene uncertain. Trimming left V 8 bases short and J 3 bases short, with 11 bases between. The CDR3 has 12 amino acids.

This sequence joins TRBV29-1 and TRBJ1-2; TRBD1 might be the D (6 bases). The CDR3 contains 11 residues. CDR1 and CDR2 from the germline V gene are SQVTM and ANQGSEA. V was pared by 4 bases and J by 8 bases, with 11 bases between. The CDR3 DNA sequence: TGCAGCGTTGGAGGGGGAGAAGGCTACACCTTC. This codes for CSVGGGEGYTF. The full variable domain, rest sourced from reference TRBV29-1 and TRBJ1-2, is SAVISQKPSRDICQRGTSLTIQCQVDSQVTMMFWYRQQPGQSLTLIATANQGSEATYESGFVIDKFPISRPNLTFSTLTVSNMSPEDSSIYLCSVGGGEGYTFGSGTRLTVV.

The chain is built from TRBV5-1 and TRBJ2-3; tentative D call: TRBD1 (6 bases). This CDR3 comprises 15 residues. Germline assignment: CDR1 SGHRS and CDR2 YFSETQ. The V end lost 0 bases, the J end lost 0 bases, and 8 bases lay between the germline ends. The CDR3, as DNA: TGCGCCAGCAGCTTGGGGACAGTTAGCACAGATACGCAGTATTTT. Translating gives CASSLGTVSTDTQYF. Full variable domain (outside the CDR3, taken from reference TRBV5-1 and TRBJ2-3): KAGVTQTPRYLIKTRGQQVTLSCSPISGHRSVSWYQQTPGQGLQFLFEYFSETQRNKGNFPGRFSGRQFSNSRSEMNVSTLELGDSALYLCASSLGTVSTDTQYFGPGTRLTVL.

The V gene is TRBV19, the J gene TRBJ1-6; D is undetermined. V was trimmed by 5 bases and J by 0 bases, leaving 11 bases between them. This CDR3 contains 16 residues. CDR1 is LNHDA, CDR2 SQIVND, per germline (reference sequence). This CDR3 reads CASSFAASSYNSPLHF. CDR3 bases: TGTGCCAGTAGTTTCGCGGCGAGCTCCTATAATTCACCCCTCCACTTT. Based on the CDR3 plus reference TRBV19 and TRBJ1-6, the full variable domain is DGGITQSPKYLFRKEGQNVTLSCEQNLNHDAMYWYRQDPGQGLRLIYYSQIVNDFQKGDIAEGYSVSREKKESFPLTVTSAQKNPTAFYLCASSFAASSYNSPLHFGNGTRLTVT.

The V call is TRBV18, the J call TRBJ2-3; no clear D gene. V was trimmed by 3 bases and J by 3 bases, leaving 10 bases between them. The CDR3 covers 14 residues. Germline V gene data show CDR1 as KGHSH and CDR2 as LQKENI. The CDR3 protein is CASSPLLQTDTQYF. Here the CDR3 DNA reads TGTGCCAGCTCACCCCTCCTGCAGACAGATACGCAGTATTTT.

This chain connects TRBV29-1 to TRBJ2-3; 10 bases align to TRBD2. This CDR3 region has 14 residues. Germline V lookup: CDR1 SQVTM, CDR2 ANQGSEA. J was trimmed by 5 bases and V by 4 bases; bases with no gene match: 6. The CDR3 DNA reads as TGCAGCGTTGTTGGAGCGGGAGGGCTAGATACGCAGTATTTT. The encoded protein is CSVVGAGGLDTQYF.

The chain recombines TRBV7-2 with TRBJ1-6; D uncertain. CDR3 size: 13 residues. Germline V gene sequence: CDR1 SGHTA, CDR2 FQGNSA. Trimming removed 1 base from V and 7 bases from J, with 5 bases in between. The CDR3 nucleotides are TGTGCCAGCAGCTTAGTCAGGAATTCACCCCTCCACTTT. This encodes CASSLVRNSPLHF.

This clone is a singleton in its sample. The rearrangement joins TRBV7-2 to TRBJ1-1; D gene ambiguous. Germline lookup yields CDR1 SGHTA and CDR2 FQGNSA. The CDR3 length is 14 residues. V shed 5 bases and J shed 4 bases, with 14 bases lying between them. The CDR3 DNA reads TGTGCCAGCAGCGGAGACCTTTACGGCACTGAAGCTTTCTTT. It is translated as CASSGDLYGTEAFF.

Note on this clone: Because the CDR3 is missing its conserved closing phenylalanine or tryptophan, this is likely a read error. Because the CDR3's place on the DNA is in doubt, the DNA is left out and the CDR3 is given as listed by TCRdb. The J gene is TRBJ1-1, the V gene TRBV5-1. The CDR3 extends over 12 residues, inclusive of both ends. CDR1 is SGHRS and CDR2 is YFSETQ in the germline V gene. Here the CDR3 reads CASSLAVVRREA.

This clone was observed a single time. CDR3 in DNA: TGTGCCAGCAGTGAAGACACCCACGCCCAGCATTTT. It encodes CASSEDTHAQHF. The chain joins TRBV6-1 to TRBJ1-5; D gene ambiguous. Germline lookup yields CDR1 MNHNS and CDR2 SASEGT. V was shortened by 1 base and J by 11 bases, with 9 bases between the two germline ends. The CDR3 has 12 residues.

This clone occurred once. This chain uses TRBV11-2 with TRBJ2-7; perhaps TRBD1 as D (5 bases). The germline V and J ends were trimmed by 5 bases and 2 bases, with 13 bases remaining between them. CDR1 is SGHAT and CDR2 is FQNNGV in the germline V gene. The CDR3 is 14 residues long. CDR3 nucleotide sequence: TGTGCCAGCAGCCAAAAGGGGATCGCCTACGAGCAGTACTTC. Its translation: CASSQKGIAYEQYF.

The genes are TRBV24-1 and TRBJ1-5; TRBD1 agrees at 8 bases. The CDR3 spans 15 residues. The germline gives CDR1 KGHDR, CDR2 SFDVKD. V gave up 5 bases and J gave up 4 bases; unmatched junction bases: 6. The CDR3 loop reads CATSGGTGENQPQHF. Here the CDR3 DNA reads TGTGCCACCAGTGGCGGGACAGGTGAAAATCAGCCCCAGCATTTT.

The gene calls are TRBV6-4 and TRBJ2-3, with 7 bases aligning to TRBD2. Germline trimming cut 8 bases from V and 4 bases from J; bases unmatched to any gene: 9. Germline CDR1 reads MRHNA; CDR2 reads SNTAGT. The CDR3 has 14 residues. The CDR3 loop is CASRAGEYSDTQYF. The CDR3 bases are TGTGCCAGCCGGGCGGGGGAGTATTCAGATACGCAGTATTTT.

The J gene is TRBJ2-3, the V gene TRBV3-1 (or the pseudogene TRBV3-2); D is ambiguous. The CDR3 is 11 residues long. Trimming left V 8 bases short and J 4 bases short, with 7 bases between. The germline gives CDR1 LGHDT, CDR2 YNNKEL (reference sequence). The CDR3 region is CASRFADTQYF. The CDR3 DNA follows: TGTGCCAGCCGTTTTGCAGATACGCAGTATTTT.